Below are 11 T cell receptor beta chains sequenced from a single sample in a study of cytomegalovirus exposure and HLA in healthy donors. PCR employed 60 Vbeta and 13 Jbeta primers. Only in-frame clones appear in the TCRdb table, and some are missing; sequencing was by immunoSEQ multiplex PCR. There are around 44,000 clones in the sample; 87% occur only once, and roughly 8% lies in the top ten. Sequencing was carried out using PBMCs. Receptor source: a woman aged 40 to 50 in good health and CMV-seropositive.

Here the CDR3 DNA reads TGCGCCAGCAGCTTGGCGGGAGGGGGAGAGACCCAGTACTTC. It translates to CASSLAGGGETQYF. The chain is built from TRBV5-1 and TRBJ2-5, with 8 positions matching TRBD2. The germline CDR1 and CDR2 sequences are SGHRS and YFSETQ. This CDR3 is 14 amino acids long. V trimming: 0 bases; J trimming: 4 bases; junction bases outside the gene matches: 2.

This clone appeared once. The chain carries TRBV5-1 and TRBJ1-5; no clear D gene. Germline CDR1 reads SGHRS; CDR2 reads YFSETQ. The V end lost 0 bases, the J end lost 7 bases, and 14 bases lay between the germline ends. The CDR3 spans 15 residues. The CDR3 sequence is CASSLGGSPWQPQHF. The DNA of the CDR3 is TGCGCCAGCAGCTTGGGAGGGTCGCCGTGGCAGCCCCAGCATTTT.

V gene TRBV15 combines with J gene TRBJ2-7; D ambiguous. CDR3 length equals 13 residues. The germline CDR1 and CDR2 sequences are LNHNV and YYDKDF (reference sequence). As DNA, the CDR3 is TGTTTTTTCAAGCAGAAGGCGGCATACGAGCAGTACTTC. Its translation: CFFKQKAAYEQYF.

This chain connects TRBV2 to TRBJ2-2; D is possibly TRBD1 (6 bases). Trimming shortened V by 4 bases and J by 4 bases, and 13 bases separated the two germline ends. Germline V gives CDR1 SNHLY, CDR2 FYNNEI. The CDR3 is 15 residues long. CDR3 sequence (DNA): TGTGCCAGCAGTGGATTCAGGGGAACCACCGGGGAGCTGTTTTTT. This gives the protein CASSGFRGTTGELFF.

J is TRBJ2-2 and V is TRBV7-2; 7 nucleotides match TRBD2. The CDR3 loop spans 16 amino acids. The ends lost 1 base at V and 2 bases at J; junction bases unmatched: 4. Per the germline V gene, CDR1 is SGHTA and CDR2 is FQGNSA. CDR3 nucleotides: TGTGCCAGCAGCTTAGTCCCTAGCGGAAACACCGGGGAGCTGTTTTTT. Its protein product is CASSLVPSGNTGELFF.

V usage is TRBV7-9 and J usage is TRBJ2-7, with 9 positions matching TRBD1. Looked up from germline, CDR1 is SEHNR and CDR2 is FQNEAQ (reference sequence). Trimming at V came to 4 bases and at J to 4 bases, leaving 5 bases not matched to a gene. CDR3 size: 14 residues. In DNA form, the CDR3 reads TGTGCCAGCAGCTCCGACAGGGGGAGATACGAGCAGTACTTC. Residues: CASSSDRGRYEQYF.

This clone was recorded a few times. V gene TRBV23-1 combines with J gene TRBJ1-4, with a tentative D call TRBD1 (5 bases). TRBV23-1 is filed as an ORF, its function uncertain. The V end lost 7 bases, the J end lost 8 bases, and 11 bases lay between the germline ends. This CDR3 region has 12 residues. CDR3 coding DNA: TGCGCCAGCATGGGGGGTGGGGAAAAACTGTTTTTT. The encoded protein is CASMGGGEKLFF.

This clone turned up a few times. The J gene is TRBJ2-1, the V gene TRBV11-1; 9 bases match TRBD2. CDR1 and CDR2 from the germline V gene are SGHAT and FQDESV (reference sequence). The trim removed 5 bases at V and 10 bases at J, leaving 9 bases unmatched. This CDR3 spans 14 amino acids. The CDR3 nucleotides read TGTGCCAGCAGCCCGCTAGCGGGAACAAGGGAGCAGTTCTTC. Translated, it gives CASSPLAGTREQFF.

This clone came up a few times. The chain combines TRBV28 with TRBJ1-1, with D uncertain. The germline V gene encodes CDR1 MDHEN and CDR2 SYDVKM. Trimming cost V 6 bases and J 2 bases, with 16 bases left between them. CDR3 size: 15 residues. As DNA, the CDR3 is TGTGCCAGCAGCACCAAGACAAAACCAAACACTGAAGCTTTCTTT. Its protein product is CASSTKTKPNTEAFF.

The J gene is TRBJ1-3, the V gene TRBV19; no definite D call. Germline V gene data show CDR1 as LNHDA and CDR2 as SQIVND (reference sequence). V was cut by 4 bases and J by 0 bases, with 10 bases left in between. CDR3 length: 15 residues. CDR3 DNA: TGTGCCAGTAGTACCGGGATGTTCTCTGGAAACACCATATATTTT. It encodes CASSTGMFSGNTIYF. Combining the CDR3 with reference TRBV19 and TRBJ1-3 gives the whole variable domain DGGITQSPKYLFRKEGQNVTLSCEQNLNHDAMYWYRQDPGQGLRLIYYSQIVNDFQKGDIAEGYSVSREKKESFPLTVTSAQKNPTAFYLCASSTGMFSGNTIYFGEGSWLTVV.

This chain links TRBV19 with TRBJ2-7, with TRBD2 identical over 11 bases. Germline loops: CDR1 LNHDA, CDR2 SQIVND (reference sequence). Unmatched junction bases numbered 3, after V lost 0 bases and J lost 2 bases. There are 16 residues in the CDR3. CDR3 residues: CASSIDGTSGPYEQYF. CDR3 bases: TGTGCCAGTAGTATAGACGGGACTAGCGGACCCTACGAGCAGTACTTC.